This is a list of T cell receptor beta chains from one sample in a study of breast tumors, draining lymph nodes, adjacent tissues. From the multiplex PCR reads, TCRdb called clonotypes with MiXCR, one entry per CDR3 protein. The table lists approximately 210,000 distinct CDR3 sequences, approximately 29% of them singletons, with around 1.4% in the top ten. The source material was axillary lymph node tissue. The source is a female donor with breast cancer. Some clones in this sample may be carry-over from other donors' samples. CDR3s include the opening cysteine and the closing phenylalanine or tryptophan. Clone size is stated in some rows and not others, as once, few, many or a class when expanded.

v_gene	abundance	CDR3aa
TRBV6-2/TRBV6-3	many	CASSYYGQNGYTF
TRBV28	NA	CASSFGGLTNEKLFF
TRBV19	once	CASSITEGSREKLFF
TRBV7-8	many	CASSRGRGGEQFF
TRBV15	many	CATSREFTYEQYF
TRBV11-3	NA	CVSSFSRNTGELFF
TRBV7-9	NA	CASSLGGTDEKLFF
TRBV6-5	many	CASSWPRNLAGVNEQYF
TRBV29-1	many	CSVRVLAGAYEQYF
TRBV20-1	few	CSASPGTGELFF
TRBV5-4	few	CASSLTGGHTDTQYF
TRBV20-1	many	CSARDPKEGNYEQYF
TRBV7-9	many	CASSLRDRGRYEQFF
TRBV9	NA	CASSVAANSYGQSF
TRBV6-5	many	CATSRNYDYNEQFF
TRBV20-1	NA	CSARAGESYNEQFF
TRBV6-5	many	CASSYWKGTPEETQYF
TRBV28	many	CASRETASTDTQYF
TRBV4-2	many	CASSPRQGGNTGELFF
TRBV2	many	CAITLLSWQETQYF